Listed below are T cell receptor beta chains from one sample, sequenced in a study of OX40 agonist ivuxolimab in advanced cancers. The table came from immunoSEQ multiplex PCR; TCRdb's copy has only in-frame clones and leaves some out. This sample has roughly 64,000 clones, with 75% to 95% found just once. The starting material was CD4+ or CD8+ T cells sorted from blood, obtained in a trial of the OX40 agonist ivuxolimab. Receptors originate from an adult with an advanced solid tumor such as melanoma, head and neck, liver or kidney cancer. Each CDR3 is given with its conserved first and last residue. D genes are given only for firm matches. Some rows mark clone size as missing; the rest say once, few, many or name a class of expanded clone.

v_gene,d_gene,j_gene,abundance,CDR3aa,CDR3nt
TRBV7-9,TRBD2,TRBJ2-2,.,CASSLATSGAGELFF,TGTGCCAGCAGCTTGGCGACTAGCGGGGCCGGGGAGCTGTTTTTT
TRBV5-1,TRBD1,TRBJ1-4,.,CASSLGGTGGPELFF,TGCGCCAGCAGCTTGGGAGGGACAGGCGGACCTGAACTGTTTTTT
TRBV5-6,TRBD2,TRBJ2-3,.,CASSRRAGGTDTQYF,TGTGCCAGCAGCCGTCGGGCGGGGGGTACAGATACGCAGTATTTT
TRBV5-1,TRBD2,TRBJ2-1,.,CASSTGRAGAMFF,TGCGCCAGCAGCACTGGGCGGGCGGGAGCTATGTTCTTC
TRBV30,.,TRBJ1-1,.,CAWKLGGNTEAFF,TGTGCCTGGAAACTGGGCGGGAACACTGAAGCTTTCTTT
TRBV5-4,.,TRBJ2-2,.,CASTYGGRVGTGELFF,TGTGCCAGCACTTACGGGGGGCGCGTCGGCACCGGGGAGCTGTTTTTT
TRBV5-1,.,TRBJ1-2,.,CASSLEGTNYGYTF,TGCGCCAGCAGCTTGGAAGGGACGAACTATGGCTACACCTTC
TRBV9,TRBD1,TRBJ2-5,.,CASSPWDSGRETQYF,TGTGCCAGCAGCCCCTGGGACAGTGGTAGAGAGACCCAGTACTTC
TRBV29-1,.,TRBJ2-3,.,CSVESRDTQYF,TGCAGCGTTGAGTCTAGAGATACGCAGTATTTT
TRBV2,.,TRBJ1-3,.,CASMSKGAGNTIYF,TGTGCCAGCATGTCTAAGGGGGCTGGAAACACCATATATTTT
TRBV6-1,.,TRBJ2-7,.,CASSVAHSYEQYF,TGTGCCAGCAGTGTAGCGCATTCCTACGAGCAGTACTTC
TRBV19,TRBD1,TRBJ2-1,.,CASSMSDRVVDEQFF,TGTGCCAGTAGTATGTCGGACAGGGTTGTGGATGAGCAGTTCTTC
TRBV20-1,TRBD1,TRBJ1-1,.,CRPGQGVMAFF,TGCAGGCCGGGACAGGGGGTTATGGCTTTCTTT
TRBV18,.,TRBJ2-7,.,CASSLGQPYEQYF,TGTGCCAGCTCACTCGGACAGCCCTACGAGCAGTACTTC
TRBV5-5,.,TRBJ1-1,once,CASSAGPTNTEAFF,TGTGCCAGCAGCGCGGGACCGACGAACACTGAAGCTTTCTTT
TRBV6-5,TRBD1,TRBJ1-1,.,CASSFLTGTTEAFF,TGTGCCAGCAGTTTTTTGACAGGGACCACTGAAGCTTTCTTT
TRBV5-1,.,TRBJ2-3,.,CASSLSDFGGTDTQYF,TGCGCCAGCAGCTTGTCGGATTTCGGAGGCACAGATACGCAGTATTTT
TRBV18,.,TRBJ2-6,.,CASSPAYSGANVLTF,TGTGCCAGCTCACCTGCGTACTCTGGGGCCAACGTCCTGACTTTC
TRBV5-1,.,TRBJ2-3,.,CASSMLGDTQYF,TGCGCCAGCAGTATGCTGGGGGATACGCAGTATTTT
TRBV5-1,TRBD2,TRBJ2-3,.,CASSWTGTSGRDTQYF,TGCGCCAGCAGCTGGACCGGGACTAGCGGGAGAGATACGCAGTATTTT
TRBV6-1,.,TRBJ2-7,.,CASSLQGVLGEQYF,TGTGCCAGCAGTCTCCAGGGAGTCCTAGGCGAGCAGTACTTC
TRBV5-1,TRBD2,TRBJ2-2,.,CASSLNLAGQVGELFF,TGCGCCAGCAGCTTAAACCTAGCGGGACAAGTCGGGGAGCTGTTTTTT
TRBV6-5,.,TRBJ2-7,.,CASSYVQGNEQYF,TGTGCCAGCAGTTACGTGCAGGGCAACGAGCAGTACTTC
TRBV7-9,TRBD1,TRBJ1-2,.,CASSSTGTGSNYGYTF,TGTGCCAGCAGCTCCACCGGGACAGGGTCTAACTATGGCTACACCTTC
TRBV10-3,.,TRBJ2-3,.,CAISPGSASTDTQYF,TGTGCCATCAGCCCGGGGAGCGCTAGCACAGATACGCAGTATTTT
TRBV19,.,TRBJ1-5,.,CASSGIIYSNQPQHF,TGTGCCAGTAGTGGTATCATTTATAGCAATCAGCCCCAGCATTTT
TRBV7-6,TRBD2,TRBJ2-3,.,CANRPSGTPDTQYF,TGTGCCAACAGACCCAGCGGGACGCCAGATACGCAGTATTTT
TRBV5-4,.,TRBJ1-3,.,CASQPELSAGNTIYF,TGTGCCTCACAGCCGGAGCTGTCAGCTGGAAACACCATATATTTT
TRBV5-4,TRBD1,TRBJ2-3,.,CASSLAGTGEDTQYF,TGTGCCAGCAGCCTTGCGGGGACAGGGGAAGATACGCAGTATTTT
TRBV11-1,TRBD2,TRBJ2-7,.,CASSLGPSGTYEQYF,TGTGCCAGCAGCTTAGGGCCTAGCGGGACCTACGAGCAGTACTTC
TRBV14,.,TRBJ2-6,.,CASSQEAHSGANVLTF,TGTGCCAGCAGCCAAGAGGCCCATTCGGGGGCCAACGTCCTGACTTTC
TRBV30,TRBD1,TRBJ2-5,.,CAWSGTGAETQYF,TGTGCCTGGAGTGGTACAGGGGCAGAGACCCAGTACTTC
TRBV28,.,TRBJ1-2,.,CASSLTGLGYGYTF,TGTGCCAGCAGTTTAACAGGGTTGGGCTATGGCTACACCTTC
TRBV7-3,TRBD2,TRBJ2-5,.,CASSRGLAEKETQYF,TGTGCCAGCAGCCGTGGACTAGCGGAAAAAGAGACCCAGTACTTC
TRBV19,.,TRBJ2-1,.,CASLGDYNEQFF,TGTGCCAGTCTCGGGGACTACAATGAGCAGTTCTTC
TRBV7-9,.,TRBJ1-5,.,CASSHGWTNHQPQHF,TGTGCCAGCAGTCACGGGTGGACAAACCATCAGCCCCAGCATTTT
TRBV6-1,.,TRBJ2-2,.,CASSEGRVYTGELFF,TGTGCCAGCAGTGAAGGCAGGGTGTACACCGGGGAGCTGTTTTTT
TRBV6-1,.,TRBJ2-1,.,CASTGAPSSYNEQFF,TGTGCCAGCACAGGGGCGCCGAGCTCCTACAATGAGCAGTTCTTC
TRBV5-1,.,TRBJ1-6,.,CASSGGESSPLHF,TGCGCCAGCAGCGGGGGAGAAAGTTCACCCCTCCACTTT
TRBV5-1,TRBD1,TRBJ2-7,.,CASTLQTGASYEQYF,TGCGCCAGCACCCTCCAGACAGGGGCTTCCTACGAGCAGTACTTC
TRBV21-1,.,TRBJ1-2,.,CASSKAPYGYTF,TGTGCCAGCAGCAAAGCGCCGTATGGCTACACCTTC
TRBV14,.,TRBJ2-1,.,CASSPAPVNEQFF,TGTGCCAGCAGCCCGGCCCCGGTCAATGAGCAGTTCTTC
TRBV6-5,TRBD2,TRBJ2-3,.,CASSPLAGFTDTQYF,TGTGCCAGCAGCCCTCTAGCGGGGTTCACAGATACGCAGTATTTT
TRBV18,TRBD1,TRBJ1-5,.,CASSPPGQGTQPQHF,TGTGCCAGCTCACCTCCGGGACAGGGGACTCAGCCCCAGCATTTT
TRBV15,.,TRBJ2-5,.,CATSRARSAAETQYF,TGTGCCACCAGCAGAGCCCGATCGGCGGCGGAGACCCAGTACTTC
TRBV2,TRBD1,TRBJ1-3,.,CASSEAGGKGNTIYF,TGTGCCAGCAGTGAAGCAGGGGGCAAGGGAAACACCATATATTTT
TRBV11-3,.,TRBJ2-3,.,CASSLEGPTRPGPDTQYF,TGTGCCAGCAGCTTAGAGGGTCCGACTAGGCCCGGCCCAGATACGCAGTATTTT
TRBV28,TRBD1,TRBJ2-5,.,CASTRQGQETQYF,TGTGCCAGCACTAGACAGGGCCAAGAGACCCAGTACTTC
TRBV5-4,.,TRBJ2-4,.,CASSLARTPLAKNIQYF,TGTGCCAGCAGCTTGGCCCGGACTCCGCTAGCCAAAAACATTCAGTACTTC
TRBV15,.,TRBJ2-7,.,CATSRDFAWEQYF,TGTGCCACCAGCAGAGATTTTGCCTGGGAGCAGTACTTC
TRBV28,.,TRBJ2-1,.,CASSFGPRPYNEQFF,TGTGCCAGCAGTTTCGGCCCGCGGCCTTACAATGAGCAGTTCTTC
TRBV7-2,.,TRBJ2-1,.,CASSLFGTTSNEQFF,TGTGCCAGCAGCTTATTTGGGACCACGTCCAATGAGCAGTTCTTC
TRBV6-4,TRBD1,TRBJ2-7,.,CASSPTRDRRHGEQYF,TGTGCCAGCAGTCCAACCCGGGACAGGAGGCATGGCGAGCAGTACTTC